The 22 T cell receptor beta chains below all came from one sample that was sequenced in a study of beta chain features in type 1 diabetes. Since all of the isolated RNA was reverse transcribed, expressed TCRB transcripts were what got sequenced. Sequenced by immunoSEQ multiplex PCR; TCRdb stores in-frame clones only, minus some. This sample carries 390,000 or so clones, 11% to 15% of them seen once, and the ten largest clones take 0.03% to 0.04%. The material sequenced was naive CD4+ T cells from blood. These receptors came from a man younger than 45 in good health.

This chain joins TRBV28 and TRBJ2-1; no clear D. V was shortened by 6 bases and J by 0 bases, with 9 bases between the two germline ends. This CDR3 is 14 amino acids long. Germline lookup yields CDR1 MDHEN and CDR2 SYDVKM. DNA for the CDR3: TGTGCCAGCAGCGTCGTGTTCTCCTACAATGAGCAGTTCTTC. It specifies CASSVVFSYNEQFF.

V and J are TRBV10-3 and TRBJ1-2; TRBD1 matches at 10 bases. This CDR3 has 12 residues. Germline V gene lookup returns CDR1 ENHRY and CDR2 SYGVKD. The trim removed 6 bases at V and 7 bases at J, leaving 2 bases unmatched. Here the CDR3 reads CAISGDRGGYTF. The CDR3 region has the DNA TGTGCCATCAGCGGGGACAGGGGTGGCTACACCTTC.

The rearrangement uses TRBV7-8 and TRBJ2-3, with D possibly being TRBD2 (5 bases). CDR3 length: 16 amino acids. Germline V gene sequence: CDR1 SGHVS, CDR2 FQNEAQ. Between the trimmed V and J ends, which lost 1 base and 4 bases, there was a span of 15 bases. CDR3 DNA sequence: TGTGCCAGCAGCTTAGTAGGACTTAGCCTTCCAGATACGCAGTATTTT. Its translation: CASSLVGLSLPDTQYF.

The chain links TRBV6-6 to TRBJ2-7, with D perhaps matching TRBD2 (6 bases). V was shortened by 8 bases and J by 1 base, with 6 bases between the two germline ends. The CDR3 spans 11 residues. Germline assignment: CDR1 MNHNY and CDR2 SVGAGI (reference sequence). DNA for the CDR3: TGTGCCAGCCGGGAGTCCTACGAGCAGTACGTC. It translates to CASRESYEQYV.

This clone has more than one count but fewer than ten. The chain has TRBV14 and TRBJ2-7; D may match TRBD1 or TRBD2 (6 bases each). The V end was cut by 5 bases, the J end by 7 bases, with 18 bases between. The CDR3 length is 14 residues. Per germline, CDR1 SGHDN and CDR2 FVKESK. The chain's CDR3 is CASSKTGATWEQYF. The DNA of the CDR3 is TGTGCCAGCAGCAAGACGGGGGCCACCTGGGAGCAGTACTTC. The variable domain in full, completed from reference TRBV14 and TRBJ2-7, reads EAGVTQFPSHSVIEKGQTVTLRCDPISGHDNLYWYRRVMGKEIKFLLHFVKESKQDESGMPNNRFLAERTGGTYSTLKVQPAELEDSGVYFCASSKTGATWEQYFGPGTRLTVT.

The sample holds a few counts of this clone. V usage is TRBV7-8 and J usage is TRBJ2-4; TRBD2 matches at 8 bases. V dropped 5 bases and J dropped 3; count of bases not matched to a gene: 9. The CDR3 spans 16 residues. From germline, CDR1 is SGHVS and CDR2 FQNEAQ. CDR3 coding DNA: TGTGCCAGCAGCCCAAGGAGGGCGGGGGGCAAAAACATTCAGTACTTC. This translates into CASSPRRAGGKNIQYF.

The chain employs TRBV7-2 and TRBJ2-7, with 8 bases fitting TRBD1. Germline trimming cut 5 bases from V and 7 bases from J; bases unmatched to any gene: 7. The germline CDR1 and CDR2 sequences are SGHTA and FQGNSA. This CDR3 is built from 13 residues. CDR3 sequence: CASSVTGDREQYF. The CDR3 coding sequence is TGTGCCAGCAGCGTGACAGGGGACCGGGAGCAGTACTTC.

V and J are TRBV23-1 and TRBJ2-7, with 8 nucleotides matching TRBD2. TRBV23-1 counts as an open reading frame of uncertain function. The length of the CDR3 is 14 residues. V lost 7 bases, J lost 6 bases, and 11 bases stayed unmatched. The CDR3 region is CASTEAGVSLEQYV. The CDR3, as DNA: TGCGCCAGCACAGAAGCGGGAGTATCTCTCGAGCAGTACGTC.

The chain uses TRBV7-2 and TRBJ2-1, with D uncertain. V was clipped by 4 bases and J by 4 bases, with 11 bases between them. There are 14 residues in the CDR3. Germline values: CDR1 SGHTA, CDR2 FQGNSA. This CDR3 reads CASSSGGAYNEQFF. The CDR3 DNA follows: TGTGCCAGCAGCTCCGGCGGAGCATACAATGAGCAGTTCTTC.

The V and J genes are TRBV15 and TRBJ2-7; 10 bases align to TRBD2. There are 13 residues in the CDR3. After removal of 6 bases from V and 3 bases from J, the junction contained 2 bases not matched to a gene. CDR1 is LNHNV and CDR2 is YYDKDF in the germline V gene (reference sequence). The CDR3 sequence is CATRASGSYEQYV. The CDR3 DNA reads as TGTGCCACCAGAGCTAGCGGGAGCTACGAGCAGTACGTC.

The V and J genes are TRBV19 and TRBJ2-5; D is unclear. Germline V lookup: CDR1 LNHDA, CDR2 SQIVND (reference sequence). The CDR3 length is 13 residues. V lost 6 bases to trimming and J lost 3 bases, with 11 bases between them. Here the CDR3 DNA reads TGTGCCAGTAGCAAAACCCGAGAAGAGACCCAGTACTTC. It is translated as CASSKTREETQYF.

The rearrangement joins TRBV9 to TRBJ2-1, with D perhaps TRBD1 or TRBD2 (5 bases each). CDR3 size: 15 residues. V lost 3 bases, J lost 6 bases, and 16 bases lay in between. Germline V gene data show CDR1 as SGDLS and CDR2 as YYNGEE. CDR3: CASSALQAAGNEQFF. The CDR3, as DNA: TGTGCCAGCAGCGCTTTACAGGCGGCGGGCAATGAGCAGTTCTTC.

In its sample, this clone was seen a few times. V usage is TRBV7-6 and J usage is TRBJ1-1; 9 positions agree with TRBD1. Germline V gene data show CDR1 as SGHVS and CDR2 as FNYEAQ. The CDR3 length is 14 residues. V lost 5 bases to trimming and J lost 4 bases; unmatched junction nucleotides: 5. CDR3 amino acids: CASSPGTGTTEAFF. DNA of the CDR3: TGTGCCAGCAGCCCCGGGACAGGGACCACTGAAGCTTTCTTT.

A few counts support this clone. The CDR3 bases are TGTGCCAGCAGGCCTAGCTCGCACGAGCAGTACTTC. It is translated as CASRPSSHEQYF. This rearrangement joins TRBV7-2 to TRBJ2-7, with D perhaps matching TRBD2 (5 bases). This CDR3 region has 12 residues. The V end lost 6 bases, the J end lost 5 bases, and 11 bases lay between the germline ends. From germline, CDR1 is SGHTA and CDR2 FQGNSA.

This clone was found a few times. The CDR3 DNA reads TGCGCCAGCAGCCTCCAGGGGGGCAGGTTGGATACGCAGTATTTT. It yields the protein CASSLQGGRLDTQYF. The V call is TRBV4-3, the J call TRBJ2-3; tentative D call: TRBD1 (7 bases). Germline lookup yields CDR1 LGHNA and CDR2 YSLEER. Trimming cost V 4 bases and J 6 bases, with 17 bases left between them. The CDR3 spans 15 residues.

The DNA for the CDR3 is TGCGCCAGCACCTTCCGGGAGGGCCGGTACAATGAGCAGTTCTTC. Translation: CASTFREGRYNEQFF. The chain combines TRBV23-1 with TRBJ2-1; 8 bases line up with TRBD2. TRBV23-1 is given ORF status, its function remaining uncertain. This CDR3 is 15 amino acids long. V lost 7 bases and J lost 4; bases outside the gene matches: 9.

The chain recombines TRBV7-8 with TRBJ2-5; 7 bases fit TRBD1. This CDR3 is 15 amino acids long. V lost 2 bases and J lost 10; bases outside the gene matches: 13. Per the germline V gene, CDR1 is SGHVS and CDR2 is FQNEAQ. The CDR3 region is CASSLKRDRPRDQYF. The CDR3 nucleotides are TGTGCCAGCAGCTTAAAAAGGGACAGACCCCGGGACCAGTACTTC.

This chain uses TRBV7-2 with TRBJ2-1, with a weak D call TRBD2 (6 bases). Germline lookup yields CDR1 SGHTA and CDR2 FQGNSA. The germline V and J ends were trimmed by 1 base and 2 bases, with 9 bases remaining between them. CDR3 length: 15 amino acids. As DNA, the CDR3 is TGTGCCAGCAGCTTAGAGGGCGGGGCCTACAATGAGCAGTTCTTC. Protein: CASSLEGGAYNEQFF.

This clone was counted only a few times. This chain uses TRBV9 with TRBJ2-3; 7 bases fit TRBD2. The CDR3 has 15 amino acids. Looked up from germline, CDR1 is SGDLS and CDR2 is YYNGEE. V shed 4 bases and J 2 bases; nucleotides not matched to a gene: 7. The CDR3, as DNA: TGTGCCAGCAGCACCGGGACTACAAACACAGATACGCAGTATTTT. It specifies CASSTGTTNTDTQYF.

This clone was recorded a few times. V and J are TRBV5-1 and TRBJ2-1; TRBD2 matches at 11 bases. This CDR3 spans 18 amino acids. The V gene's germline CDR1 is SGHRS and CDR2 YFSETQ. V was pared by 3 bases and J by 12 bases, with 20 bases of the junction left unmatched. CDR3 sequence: CASSSSTSGATPRIGQFF. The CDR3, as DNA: TGCGCCAGCAGCTCCTCGACTAGCGGGGCGACCCCTCGGATTGGGCAGTTCTTC.

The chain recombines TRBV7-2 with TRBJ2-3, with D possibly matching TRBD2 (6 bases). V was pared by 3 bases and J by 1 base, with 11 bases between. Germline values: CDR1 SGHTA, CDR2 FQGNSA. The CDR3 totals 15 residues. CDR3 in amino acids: CASSFGLARTDTQYF. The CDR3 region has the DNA TGTGCCAGCAGCTTTGGGCTAGCGCGCACAGATACGCAGTATTTT.

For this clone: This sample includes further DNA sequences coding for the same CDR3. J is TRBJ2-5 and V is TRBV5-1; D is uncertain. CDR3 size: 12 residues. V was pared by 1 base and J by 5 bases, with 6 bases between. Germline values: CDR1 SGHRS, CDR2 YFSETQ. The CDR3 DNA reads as TGCGCCAGCAGCTTGCTGGGTGAGACCCAGTACTTC. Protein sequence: CASSLLGETQYF.